The 24 T cell receptor beta chains below were found in one sample sequenced in a study of blood T cell repertoires in COVID-19. Assay: immunoSEQ multiplex PCR; the TCRdb copy retains only in-frame clones and omits some. The profile shows 90,000 to 120,000 clones, 80% to 95% of them singletons. The specimen sequenced was peripheral blood. Receptors originate from a man between 65 and 79 years old with acute or convalescent COVID-19.

The V call is TRBV12-5, the J call TRBJ2-1; 7 bases line up with TRBD1. Germline V gives CDR1 LGHNT, CDR2 FRNRAP. The CDR3 is 13 amino acids. Losses at the gene ends were 6 bases for V and 8 bases for J; bases not matched to a gene: 7. The CDR3 sequence: CASGPQGWDEQFF. CDR3 nucleotide sequence: TGTGCTAGTGGCCCACAGGGGTGGGATGAGCAGTTCTTC.

J is TRBJ2-7 and V is TRBV13; tentatively, D is TRBD2 (6 bases). The CDR3 loop spans 12 amino acids. CDR1 and CDR2 from the germline V gene are PRHDT and FYEKMQ (reference sequence). V was shortened by 3 bases and J by 7 bases, with 10 bases between the two germline ends. Here the CDR3 DNA reads TGTGCCAGCAGCTTCTGGGACTCGGAGCAGTACTTC. Translated, it gives CASSFWDSEQYF.

V is TRBV30 and J is TRBJ2-5; D ambiguous. The V end lost 3 bases, the J end lost 2 bases, and 10 bases lay between the germline ends. Looked up from germline, CDR1 is GTSNPN and CDR2 is SVGIG (reference sequence). The CDR3 has 13 residues. CDR3 DNA: TGTGCCTGGAGCCGACTGTCACAAGAGACCCAGTACTTC. Translation: CAWSRLSQETQYF.

The V and J genes are TRBV2 and TRBJ1-5, with no clear D. Germline assignment: CDR1 SNHLY and CDR2 FYNNEI. The V gene lost 4 bases and the J gene lost 2 bases, with 9 bases spanning the gap. The length of the CDR3 is 14 residues. This chain's CDR3 is CASSARIGNQPQHF. CDR3 coding DNA: TGTGCCAGCAGTGCCAGGATAGGCAATCAGCCCCAGCATTTT.

The chain is built from TRBV9 and TRBJ1-1, with D hard to call. Trimming stripped 3 bases from V and 5 bases from J, with 11 bases between. CDR1 SGDLS and CDR2 YYNGEE come from the germline V gene. The CDR3 covers 13 residues. The CDR3 DNA follows: TGTGCCAGCAGCGCCGCGCCCGGGACTGAAGCTTTCTTT. The encoded protein is CASSAAPGTEAFF.

The rearrangement joins TRBV3-1 (or the pseudogene TRBV3-2) to TRBJ1-5, with no clear D. The CDR3 extends over 13 amino acids. The germline V and J ends were trimmed by 8 bases and 7 bases, with 15 bases remaining between them. Germline assignment: CDR1 LGHDT and CDR2 YNNKEL (reference sequence). In DNA, the CDR3 is TGTGCCAGCGGTAACGGGAAGCGGCAGCCCCAGCATTTT. Translating gives CASGNGKRQPQHF.

The genes are TRBV5-4 and TRBJ2-1; 7 positions agree with TRBD1. From germline, CDR1 is SGHNT and CDR2 YYREEE (reference sequence). The V gene end was trimmed by 0 bases and the J gene end by 6 bases; junction bases not matched to a gene: 6. CDR3 length: 15 amino acids. In DNA form, the CDR3 reads TGTGCCAGCAGCTTGGAAAGGGGACAGTCCAATGAGCAGTTCTTC. This translates into CASSLERGQSNEQFF.

DNA for the CDR3: TGTGCCAGTAGTACAATGGGACAGGGAAAGGGTTATCAGCCCCAGCATTTT. It translates to CASSTMGQGKGYQPQHF. This chain connects TRBV19 to TRBJ1-5; 9 nucleotides align to TRBD1. The germline V gene has CDR1 LNHDA and CDR2 SQIVND (reference sequence). The J segment lost 5 bases and the V segment lost 4 bases, leaving 12 bases of the junction unmatched. CDR3 length: 17 amino acids.

The J gene is TRBJ1-1, the V gene TRBV5-4; D not resolved. In germline, CDR1 is SGHNT, CDR2 YYREEE (reference sequence). V dropped 4 bases and J dropped 2 bases, with 12 bases sitting between them. CDR3 length: 14 residues. CDR3 in DNA: TGTGCCAGCAGCGCAGGTGGTTTAAACACTGAAGCTTTCTTT. Translation: CASSAGGLNTEAFF.

V gene TRBV2 combines with J gene TRBJ1-5; weak D call: TRBD1 (6 bases). CDR3 length equals 14 residues. Germline CDR1 SNHLY, CDR2 FYNNEI. V shed 7 bases and J shed 3 bases, with 13 bases lying between them. CDR3 sequence (DNA): TGTGCCAGCAACCGGGACAATTTCAATCAGCCCCAGCATTTT. Translated: CASNRDNFNQPQHF.

The rearrangement uses TRBV28 and TRBJ2-2; 12 bases line up with TRBD1. The V gene's germline CDR1 is MDHEN and CDR2 SYDVKM. The CDR3 is 17 amino acids. With V trimmed by 3 bases and J by 6 bases, 8 bases remained unmatched. Written as DNA, the CDR3 is TGTGCCAGCAGTTTCCCCCCGGGACAGGGGGCTTCCGGGGAGCTGTTTTTT. This encodes CASSFPPGQGASGELFF. Based on the CDR3 plus reference TRBV28 and TRBJ2-2, the full variable domain is DVKVTQSSRYLVKRTGEKVFLECVQDMDHENMFWYRQDPGLGLRLIYFSYDVKMKEKGDIPEGYSVSREKKERFSLILESASTNQTSMYLCASSFPPGQGASGELFFGEGSRLTVL.

J is TRBJ2-2 and V is TRBV13; a possible D gene is TRBD2 (6 bases). Germline V gives CDR1 PRHDT, CDR2 FYEKMQ (reference sequence). This CDR3 region has 15 residues. V dropped 5 bases and J dropped 8 bases, with 18 bases sitting between them. CDR3 sequence reads: CASSPGLTPAGELFF. CDR3 nucleotides: TGTGCCAGCAGCCCCGGACTAACCCCCGCTGGGGAGCTGTTTTTT.

This CDR3 reads CASSNTQGGQPQHF. The CDR3 DNA follows: TGTGCCAGCAGCAATACTCAGGGAGGTCAGCCCCAGCATTTT. The rearrangement links TRBV6-6 to TRBJ1-5; weak D call: TRBD1 (5 bases). Germline V lookup: CDR1 MNHNY, CDR2 SVGAGI (reference sequence). The V gene lost 6 bases and the J gene lost 6 bases, with 15 bases spanning the gap. The CDR3 runs 14 residues.

This clone was seen just once. The V call is TRBV6-6, the J call TRBJ1-1; D remains ambiguous. Looked up from germline, CDR1 is MNHNY and CDR2 is SVGAGI (reference sequence). The CDR3 totals 15 residues. The ends were cut back, 6 bases at V and 0 bases at J, with 14 bases in the middle. CDR3 nucleotides: TGTGCCAGCAGGGGCTTGGGAGTTATGAACACTGAAGCTTTCTTT. It specifies CASRGLGVMNTEAFF.

This clone was picked up one time. The chain links TRBV14 to TRBJ1-5; D not resolved. Per germline, CDR1 SGHDN and CDR2 FVKESK. The CDR3 length is 13 residues. With 0 bases removed from V and 7 bases from J, the gap between germline ends came to 7 bases. CDR3 sequence (DNA): TGTGCCAGCAGCCAAGATAGCGGGCAGCCCCAGCATTTT. It translates to CASSQDSGQPQHF.

This chain uses TRBV7-9 with TRBJ1-5; maybe TRBD1 (5 bases). The CDR3 has 18 residues. V was pared by 4 bases and J by 4 bases, with 23 bases between. Germline V lookup: CDR1 SEHNR, CDR2 FQNEAQ (reference sequence). CDR3 in DNA: TGTGCCAGCAGCTCTCCACCTGACAGTAGCGGTATTAATCAGCCCCAGCATTTT. Amino acids: CASSSPPDSSGINQPQHF.

The chain uses TRBV5-4 and TRBJ2-1; D is unclear. The length of the CDR3 is 16 residues. Germline CDR1 SGHNT, CDR2 YYREEE (reference sequence). Trimming stripped 4 bases from V and 0 bases from J, with 14 bases between. The CDR3 DNA is TGTGCCAGCAGCCAAGACTGGAGTAGCTCCTACAATGAGCAGTTCTTC. It codes for CASSQDWSSSYNEQFF.

J is TRBJ1-2 and V is TRBV2; TRBD1 agrees at 11 bases. The J segment lost 4 bases and the V segment lost 10 bases, leaving 5 bases of the junction unmatched. Germline lookup yields CDR1 SNHLY and CDR2 FYNNEI. This CDR3 has 13 amino acids. In DNA, the CDR3 is TGTGCCACCCGGGACAGGGGGGGCTATGGCTACACCTTC. Amino acid sequence: CATRDRGGYGYTF.

The chain recombines TRBV6-4 with TRBJ2-2, with D maybe TRBD2 (5 bases). Germline V gene data show CDR1 as MRHNA and CDR2 as SNTAGT. V was shortened by 2 bases and J by 6 bases, with 10 bases between the two germline ends. The CDR3 extends over 14 amino acids. The CDR3 sequence is CASSDTDSAGELFF. CDR3 bases: TGTGCCAGCAGTGACACGGACTCCGCCGGGGAGCTGTTTTTT.

The rearrangement uses TRBV5-6 and TRBJ2-1, with unresolved D. The CDR3 is 13 amino acids. The germline CDR1 and CDR2 sequences are SGHDT and YYEEEE. The V gene lost 2 bases and the J gene lost 4 bases, with 7 bases spanning the gap. For the CDR3, the DNA is TGTGCCAGCAGCTTAGCACTTTACAATGAGCAGTTCTTC. Protein product: CASSLALYNEQFF.

V is TRBV4-1 and J is TRBJ2-5; weak D call: TRBD2 (6 bases). V was shortened by 4 bases and J by 4 bases, with 10 bases between the two germline ends. CDR1 and CDR2 (germline): MGHRA, YSYEKL. The CDR3 loop spans 13 amino acids. DNA for the CDR3: TGCGCCAGCAGCCGAGGAGGGGTAGAGACCCAGTACTTC. Amino acid sequence: CASSRGGVETQYF.

The chain employs TRBV5-1 and TRBJ1-2; no definite D call. Germline CDR1 reads SGHRS; CDR2 reads YFSETQ. Deletions cut 0 bases from V and 2 bases from J, with 5 bases between. CDR3 size: 13 residues. The CDR3 sequence is CASSLEQNYGYTF. The CDR3 coding sequence is TGCGCCAGCAGCTTGGAACAGAACTATGGCTACACCTTC. The complete variable domain, with remaining parts taken from reference TRBV5-1 and TRBJ1-2, reads KAGVTQTPRYLIKTRGQQVTLSCSPISGHRSVSWYQQTPGQGLQFLFEYFSETQRNKGNFPGRFSGRQFSNSRSEMNVSTLELGDSALYLCASSLEQNYGYTFGSGTRLTVV.

V and J are TRBV10-2 and TRBJ1-1; no reliable D call. This CDR3 comprises 13 residues. Between the trimmed V and J ends, which lost 7 bases and 1 base, there was a span of 10 bases. Germline CDR1 WSHSY, CDR2 SAAADI. This chain's CDR3 is CASKPPRNTEAFF. In DNA, the CDR3 is TGCGCCAGCAAACCGCCTAGGAACACTGAAGCTTTCTTT.

V usage is TRBV29-1 and J usage is TRBJ1-2, with TRBD1 identical over 9 bases. The CDR3 contains 13 residues. V shed 3 bases and J 5 bases; nucleotides not matched to a gene: 4. The germline V gene has CDR1 SQVTM and CDR2 ANQGSEA. The CDR3 nucleotides read TGCAGCGTTGACCGGGACAGGGAGTATGGCTACACCTTC. Its translation: CSVDRDREYGYTF. Based on the CDR3 plus reference TRBV29-1 and TRBJ1-2, the full variable domain is SAVISQKPSRDICQRGTSLTIQCQVDSQVTMMFWYRQQPGQSLTLIATANQGSEATYESGFVIDKFPISRPNLTFSTLTVSNMSPEDSSIYLCSVDRDREYGYTFGSGTRLTVV.